Shown below are 9 T cell receptor beta chains from a single sample sequenced in a study of T cells in Graves' hyperthyroidism and ophthalmopathy. RNA transcripts yielded amplified TCR beta CDR3 regions. Primed by the HTBI set, a first-round RT-PCR was run on the TCR CDR3. TCRdb recomputed calls from the multiplex PCR reads with MiXCR, one row per CDR3 protein. The sample holds a few hundred thousand distinct CDR3 sequences, roughly 25% seen once. Sequenced sample: blood. The origin of the receptors is a man over 45 with Graves' hyperthyroidism.

This clonotype was observed a handful of times. The genes are TRBV2 and TRBJ1-2; TRBD1 matches at 7 bases. Trimming removed 8 bases from V and 7 bases from J; junction bases left unmatched: 13. The CDR3 totals 14 residues. Germline V gene sequence: CDR1 SNHLY, CDR2 FYNNEI. In DNA, the CDR3 is TGTGCCAGCCGACGCTTTGACAGGGCCGGTGGCTACACCTTC. Protein sequence: CASRRFDRAGGYTF.

The chain is built from TRBV18 and TRBJ2-6; D is ambiguous. Germline assignment: CDR1 KGHSH and CDR2 LQKENI. V was clipped by 5 bases and J by 0 bases, with 8 bases between them. The CDR3 consists of 15 residues. CDR3 coding DNA: TGTGCCAGCTCAGGAATTAACTCTGGGGCCAACGTCCTGACTTTC. Protein: CASSGINSGANVLTF.

V gene TRBV27 combines with J gene TRBJ2-7; TRBD1 matches at 10 bases. Germline lookup yields CDR1 MNHEY and CDR2 SMNVEV (reference sequence). Trimming removed 5 bases from V and 3 bases from J; junction bases left unmatched: 4. CDR3 length: 14 amino acids. The DNA of the CDR3 is TGTGCCAGCAGTGCCCGGGACAGGGGCTACGAGCAGTACTTC. It specifies CASSARDRGYEQYF.

This clonotype was seen only a few times. The rearrangement links TRBV18 to TRBJ1-1, with 11 bases aligning to TRBD1. Germline trimming cut 9 bases from V and 3 bases from J; bases unmatched to any gene: 12. CDR3 length: 16 amino acids. Germline V gene lookup returns CDR1 KGHSH and CDR2 LQKENI. CDR3: CASQHTPGQGDTEAFF. In DNA, the CDR3 is TGTGCCAGTCAACACACGCCGGGACAGGGGGACACTGAAGCTTTCTTT.

This rearrangement joins TRBV10-3 to TRBJ2-1; D may be TRBD2 (6 bases). V shed 7 bases and J shed 7 bases, with 20 bases lying between them. Per the germline V gene, CDR1 is ENHRY and CDR2 is SYGVKD. The CDR3 totals 15 residues. Here the CDR3 reads CAIKSGREVTNEQFF. CDR3 DNA: TGTGCCATCAAATCTGGGCGGGAAGTTACGAATGAGCAGTTCTTC.

The V and J genes are TRBV20-1 and TRBJ2-7, with 7 positions matching TRBD1. Germline-derived CDR1 and CDR2 are DFQATT and SNEGSKA (reference sequence). V shed 1 base, J shed 3 bases, and the junction held 6 bases outside the gene matches. This CDR3 region has 14 residues. CDR3 DNA sequence: TGCAGTGCTAGAGCCATCGGGACAGTCTACGAGCAGTACTTC. This translates into CSARAIGTVYEQYF.

This clonotype was detected a few times. The rearrangement links TRBV30 to TRBJ2-3; 8 bases match TRBD2. V trimming: 4 bases; J trimming: 0 bases; junction bases outside the gene matches: 12. The CDR3 has 17 amino acids. Germline lookup yields CDR1 GTSNPN and CDR2 SVGIG (reference sequence). Written as DNA, the CDR3 is TGTGCCTGGAATGGGGGTTCGACTAGCGCTAGCACAGATACGCAGTATTTT. Translated: CAWNGGSTSASTDTQYF.

The sample holds many counts of this clonotype. The chain couples TRBV7-2 to TRBJ2-3; the D is unclear. Germline V lookup: CDR1 SGHTA, CDR2 FQGNSA. The CDR3 length is 13 residues. The V gene lost 1 base and the J gene lost 4 bases, with 6 bases spanning the gap. CDR3 sequence: CASSLDEADTQYF. The CDR3 bases are TGTGCCAGCAGCTTAGATGAAGCAGATACGCAGTATTTT.

This clonotype was seen more than once but under ten times. This chain links TRBV6-1 with TRBJ2-5, with D hard to call. Germline CDR1 MNHNS, CDR2 SASEGT. CDR3 length: 13 residues. Trimming stripped 6 bases from V and 2 bases from J, with 10 bases between. The CDR3 sequence is CASSAYIQETQYF. CDR3 in DNA: TGTGCCAGCAGCGCATATATTCAAGAGACCCAGTACTTC.